The 2 T cell receptor beta chains below come from one sample, sequenced in a study of tumour-infiltrating T cells in Burkitt lymphoma. Profiled with immunoSEQ multiplex PCR; TCRdb holds only in-frame clones, not every one. The sample has 4,800 or so clones; less than 15% are singletons. The sequenced sample consisted of tumor tissue. These receptors all come from a human donor with Burkitt lymphoma.

The chain recombines TRBV5-4 with TRBJ2-5, with 7 bases identical to TRBD1. V was pared by 5 bases and J by 2 bases, with 0 bases of the junction left unmatched. Germline V lookup: CDR1 SGHNT, CDR2 YYREEE (reference sequence). This CDR3 region has 12 residues. CDR3 nucleotide sequence: TGTGCCAGCAGGGGACAGCAAGAGACCCAGTACTTC. Its translation: CASRGQQETQYF.

This clone turned up a few times. The rearrangement uses TRBV28 and TRBJ1-1, with D possibly being TRBD1 (5 bases). V shed 4 bases and J shed 5 bases, with 17 bases lying between them. The CDR3 has 15 residues. Germline V lookup: CDR1 MDHEN, CDR2 SYDVKM. CDR3 in amino acids: CASSSKSGWGTEAFF. The CDR3 nucleotides read TGTGCCAGCAGTTCAAAGTCGGGGTGGGGGACTGAAGCTTTCTTT.